This passage covers 22 T cell receptor beta chains from one sample sequenced in a study of blood T cell repertoires in COVID-19 (dated by TCRdb to 2018 to 2021). The library was prepared using the immunoSEQ multiplex PCR assay. The immuneACCESS repertoire file appears here via TCRdb, limited to in-frame rearrangements. These files lack a portion of the clones; in checked studies, under half of the deficit traces to unresolved V genes, and the cause of the others is not known. Recorded for this sample are about 300,000 clones; more than 85% of them occurred a single time. The ten largest make up over 1% of the sample. The sequencing input was peripheral blood. The receptors derive from a man aged 65 to 85 with acute or convalescent COVID-19.

This clone was recorded only once. The CDR3 coding sequence is TGTGCCAGCAGGGGCGGGAGCCGGGGAACCCAGTACTTC. Its protein product is CASRGGSRGTQYF. The chain uses TRBV28 and TRBJ2-5; 7 bases match TRBD2. Germline CDR1 reads MDHEN; CDR2 reads SYDVKM. The CDR3 extends over 13 amino acids. Germline trimming cut 6 bases from V and 8 bases from J; bases unmatched to any gene: 9.

This chain connects TRBV11-2 to TRBJ2-7; 15 nucleotides agree with TRBD2. Per the germline V gene, CDR1 is SGHAT and CDR2 is FQNNGV. The CDR3 totals 19 residues. With 7 bases clipped from V and 0 bases from J, the junction kept 13 bases outside the gene matches. CDR3 amino acids: CASTHGTGLAGGSSYEQYF. In DNA, the CDR3 is TGTGCCAGCACCCATGGGACGGGACTAGCGGGGGGAAGCTCCTACGAGCAGTACTTC.

This clone appeared once. The DNA for the CDR3 is TGCGCCAGCAGCTTGGGACTAGCGGGAGTAGCTAACACAGATACGCAGTATTTT. Translated: CASSLGLAGVANTDTQYF. The V gene is TRBV5-1, the J gene TRBJ2-3; 12 bases line up with TRBD2. The V gene end was trimmed by 0 bases and the J gene end by 2 bases; junction bases not matched to a gene: 7. Looked up from germline, CDR1 is SGHRS and CDR2 is YFSETQ. The CDR3 is 18 residues long.

To note about this clone: Relative to the germline gene, one junction end is altered; a read error may explain this. J is TRBJ1-4 and V is TRBV5-4, with 9 bases aligning to TRBD1. Germline CDR1 is SGHNT and CDR2 is YYREEE (reference sequence). The CDR3 consists of 15 residues. The CDR3 DNA sequence: TGTGCCGGCAGCTTGGGACAGGGAGAAGGTGAAAAACTGTTTTTT. Encoded protein: CAGSLGQGEGEKLFF.

This clone was detected only once. V gene TRBV18 combines with J gene TRBJ1-1, with D perhaps matching TRBD1 (5 bases). The germline V gene has CDR1 KGHSH and CDR2 LQKENI. This CDR3 is 16 amino acids long. V shed 3 bases and J shed 4 bases, with 18 bases lying between them. The CDR3 DNA follows: TGTGCCAGCTCACCCAGCAGGAGCAGGGAGGGCACTGAAGCTTTCTTT. Translation gives CASSPSRSREGTEAFF.

This chain uses TRBV6-5 with TRBJ1-2; possibly TRBD1 for D (5 bases). The V end was cut by 8 bases, the J end by 0 bases, with 13 bases between. The CDR3 loop spans 14 amino acids. The V gene's germline CDR1 is MNHEY and CDR2 SVGAGI. The CDR3 region is CASGPQATNYGYTF. The CDR3 nucleotides are TGTGCCAGCGGACCACAGGCGACTAACTATGGCTACACCTTC.

The J gene is TRBJ1-3, the V gene TRBV6-5; the D gene is possibly TRBD1 (5 bases). V was shortened by 0 bases and J by 2 bases, with 11 bases between the two germline ends. This CDR3 is 16 amino acids long. Germline CDR1 and CDR2: MNHEY and SVGAGI. DNA of the CDR3: TGTGCCAGCAGTTACTCGATACGGGGGACTGGAAACACCATATATTTT. Its protein product is CASSYSIRGTGNTIYF.

This rearrangement joins TRBV2 to TRBJ1-6, with TRBD1 as a possible D gene (5 bases). Germline-derived CDR1 and CDR2 are SNHLY and FYNNEI. V was shortened by 4 bases and J by 6 bases, with 13 bases between the two germline ends. This CDR3 comprises 15 residues. CDR3 nucleotide sequence: TGTGCCAGCAGTGTGAACAGGATCTTTAATTCACCCCTCCACTTT. Translated, it gives CASSVNRIFNSPLHF.

V usage is TRBV5-1 and J usage is TRBJ1-2; D unresolved. This CDR3 contains 15 residues. V was pared by 0 bases and J by 4 bases, with 13 bases between. Germline V lookup: CDR1 SGHRS, CDR2 YFSETQ. CDR3 amino acids: CASSLAWGGSYGYTF. The CDR3 DNA reads TGCGCCAGCAGCTTGGCCTGGGGAGGATCCTATGGCTACACCTTC.

The chain recombines TRBV4-1 with TRBJ2-1; 12 bases fit TRBD2. Unmatched junction bases numbered 8, after V lost 2 bases and J lost 0 bases. Germline CDR1 reads MGHRA; CDR2 reads YSYEKL. The CDR3 loop spans 19 amino acids. CDR3 nucleotides: TGCGCCAGCAGCCAACAAGGACTAGCGGGGTTCGGCTCCTACAATGAGCAGTTCTTC. Its translation: CASSQQGLAGFGSYNEQFF.

This sequence joins TRBV4-2 and TRBJ1-4, with 8 bases lining up with TRBD1. The V gene's germline CDR1 is LGHNA and CDR2 YNFKEQ. The J segment lost 0 bases and the V segment lost 0 bases, leaving 12 bases of the junction unmatched. This CDR3 region has 20 residues. CDR3 sequence: CASSQELLSRGRSTNEKLFF. CDR3 in DNA: TGTGCCAGCAGCCAAGAACTCCTAAGCAGGGGGCGATCAACTAATGAAAAACTGTTTTTT.

This rearrangement joins TRBV7-2 to TRBJ2-2, with D uncertain. With 5 bases removed from V and 3 bases from J, the gap between germline ends came to 10 bases. The CDR3 runs 14 residues. CDR1 SGHTA and CDR2 FQGNSA come from the germline V gene. The CDR3 is CASSNRVYTGELFF. The CDR3 DNA sequence: TGTGCCAGCAGCAATCGGGTGTACACCGGGGAGCTGTTTTTT.

J is TRBJ1-3 and V is TRBV5-5; 8 nucleotides match TRBD1. There are 15 residues in the CDR3. Per the germline V gene, CDR1 is SGHKS and CDR2 is YYEKEE (reference sequence). V lost 8 bases to trimming and J lost 0 bases; unmatched junction nucleotides: 7. The CDR3 nucleotides read TGTGCCAGGGAACTACAGGGGGACTCTGGAAACACCATATATTTT. Translated, it gives CARELQGDSGNTIYF.

V gene TRBV7-6 combines with J gene TRBJ1-4; 10 bases align to TRBD1. Germline assignment: CDR1 SGHVS and CDR2 FNYEAQ. There are 14 residues in the CDR3. Trimming cost V 5 bases and J 8 bases; bases outside gene matches: 5. CDR3 sequence reads: CASSRQGAREKLFF. The CDR3 DNA reads TGTGCCAGCAGCCGACAGGGGGCGAGGGAAAAACTGTTTTTT.

This chain connects TRBV5-6 to TRBJ1-2; D uncertain. The V end was cut by 0 bases, the J end by 3 bases, with 9 bases between. Germline V gives CDR1 SGHDT, CDR2 YYEEEE. The CDR3 is 14 residues long. This CDR3 reads CASSLVRADYGYTF. The DNA for the CDR3 is TGTGCCAGCAGCTTGGTGAGGGCTGACTATGGCTACACCTTC.

Concerning this clone itself: Different DNA sequences within this sample yield the same CDR3. This chain connects TRBV7-9 to TRBJ1-6; TRBD1 matches at 7 bases. Trimming cost V 3 bases and J 6 bases; bases outside gene matches: 2. CDR1 SEHNR and CDR2 FQNEAQ come from the germline V gene (reference sequence). This CDR3 contains 14 residues. The CDR3 is CASSLGQPNSPLHF. Here the CDR3 DNA reads TGTGCCAGCAGCTTGGGACAGCCTAATTCACCCCTCCACTTT.

This clone was found once. The chain recombines TRBV5-8 with TRBJ1-2, with D unresolved. The CDR3 sequence is 13 residues long. V lost 4 bases to trimming and J lost 2 bases, with 9 bases between them. CDR1 is SGHTS and CDR2 is YDEGEE in the germline V gene. The CDR3 protein is CASSHTENYGYTF. In nucleotides, the CDR3 is TGTGCCAGCAGCCACACAGAGAACTATGGCTACACCTTC.

The chain couples TRBV4-2 to TRBJ2-2; TRBD2 is a possible D gene (6 bases). Germline loops: CDR1 LGHNA, CDR2 YNFKEQ. The V gene lost 0 bases and the J gene lost 1 base, with 9 bases spanning the gap. The CDR3 is made up of 16 amino acids. CDR3 DNA sequence: TGTGCCAGCAGCCAAGACGGGCGGGGGAACACCGGGGAGCTGTTTTTT. The encoded protein is CASSQDGRGNTGELFF.

The rearrangement uses TRBV5-1 and TRBJ2-3, with 9 bases lining up with TRBD1. This CDR3 comprises 15 residues. Germline trimming cut 2 bases from V and 4 bases from J; bases unmatched to any gene: 5. Germline V CDR1 and CDR2: SGHRS, YFSETQ. CDR3 DNA sequence: TGCGCCAGCAGCTTTGGGGACAGGGCCCCAGATACGCAGTATTTT. Translation gives CASSFGDRAPDTQYF.

V and J are TRBV2 and TRBJ2-1; a possible D gene is TRBD1 (7 bases). Germline lookup yields CDR1 SNHLY and CDR2 FYNNEI. The CDR3 spans 16 residues. Between the trimmed V and J ends, which lost 3 bases and 9 bases, there was a span of 21 bases. The CDR3 DNA follows: TGTGCCAGCAGTGACTTGGGACTGGATTACAGGGGTGAGCAGTTCTTC. It encodes CASSDLGLDYRGEQFF.

The gene calls are TRBV3-1 (or the pseudogene TRBV3-2) and TRBJ1-4, with D unresolved. The ends were cut back, 1 base at V and 8 bases at J, with 2 bases in the middle. The CDR3 totals 11 residues. Germline V gene lookup returns CDR1 LGHDT and CDR2 YNNKEL (reference sequence). CDR3 DNA sequence: TGTGCCAGCAGCCAAGCAGAAAAACTGTTTTTT. Residues: CASSQAEKLFF.

This sequence joins TRBV27 and TRBJ1-2; a weak D match, TRBD1 (5 bases). Germline CDR1 MNHEY, CDR2 SMNVEV (reference sequence). The CDR3 is 14 residues long. With 0 bases removed from V and 5 bases from J, the gap between germline ends came to 10 bases. In DNA, the CDR3 is TGTGCCAGCAGTTTATCCTGGGGGGGGTATGGCTACACCTTC. Translated, it gives CASSLSWGGYGYTF.